These T cell receptor beta chains were read from a single sample in a study of radiation and T cells in renal cell carcinoma. Here immunoSEQ multiplex PCR was the method, and the copy in TCRdb shows in-frame clones only, minus some. Of 19,000 or so clones listed, just over 60% are singletons. Specimen: tumor tissue, collected from a patient whose treatment included radiotherapy and nephrectomy. The receptors shown here come from a woman in her sixties or seventies with renal cell carcinoma. Both conserved end residues are part of each CDR3. A D gene is named only where the DNA matches it firmly. Some rows have no size entry. The others give once, few or many, or a class for an expanded clone.

>TRBJ2-1|NA|TRBV4-2|once
TGTGCCAGCAGCCAAGAGCAAGGGAATGAGCAGTTCTTC
CASSQEQGNEQFF
>TRBJ2-7|NA|TRBV4-2|NA
TGTGCCAGCAGCCGAGGACAGACACGCCTCGACGGAATCCCCTACGAGCAGTACTTC
CASSRGQTRLDGIPYEQYF
>TRBJ2-1|NA|TRBV5-4|few
TGTGCCAGCAGCTTGAGGTCGGCAGGGAGCAATGAGCAGTTCTTC
CASSLRSAGSNEQFF
>TRBJ2-3|TRBD2|TRBV7-2|NA
TGTGCCAGCAGCCCAGTGGGACTAGCGGGGGGGCCCGACACAGATACGCAGTATTTT
CASSPVGLAGGPDTDTQYF
>TRBJ2-1|TRBD2|TRBV7-8|NA
TGTGCCAGCACCCCAAGGGAGGGGCGAAGGAATGAGCAGTTCTTC
CASTPREGRRNEQFF
>TRBJ2-1|NA|TRBV4-2|few
TGTGCCAGCAGCCAAGTAGGCGCGGGGCAGTACAATGAGCAGTTCTTC
CASSQVGAGQYNEQFF
>TRBJ1-2|NA|TRBV30|NA
TGTGCCTGGAGTGAGACTACCTTTGAATATGGCTACACCTTC
CAWSETTFEYGYTF
>TRBJ1-4|TRBD1|TRBV4-1|NA
TGCGCCAGCAGCGGCCGAAGGACAGGGGGTAAGGGAGGTGAAAAACTGTTTTTT
CASSGRRTGGKGGEKLFF
>TRBJ2-4|TRBD2|TRBV29-1|NA
TGCAGCGTTGAAGGGGGGGGAAGTGAAGACATTCAGTACTTC
CSVEGGGSEDIQYF
>TRBJ1-2|NA|TRBV28|NA
TGTGCCAGCAGTTTATTCTGGGGGCGGAACTATGGCTACACCTTC
CASSLFWGRNYGYTF
>TRBJ1-4|NA|TRBV7-9|NA
TGTGCCAGCAGCTTAAAGCAGGGCCCACGGGAAAAACTGTTTTTT
CASSLKQGPREKLFF
>TRBJ2-2|TRBD2|TRBV6-4|NA
TGTGCCAGCAGTGACTCTCCGGGACTAGCGGGCACCGGGGAGCTGTTTTTT
CASSDSPGLAGTGELFF
>TRBJ2-3|NA|TRBV7-9|NA
TGTGCCAGCAGCTTAGCTTGGGACGTATCGCAGTATTTT
CASSLAWDVSQYF
>TRBJ1-4|TRBD1|TRBV5-8|NA
TGTGCCAGCAGCTTGGACAGGGGCAGTGAAAAACTGTTTTTT
CASSLDRGSEKLFF
>TRBJ2-2|NA|TRBV7-8|NA
TGTGCCAGCAGCCTAGACACGGTGGACACCGGGGAGCTGTTTTTT
CASSLDTVDTGELFF
>TRBJ2-7|TRBD1|TRBV9|NA
TGTGCCAGCAGCGTAGTGGGACAGGGGTCCCACGAGCAGTACTTC
CASSVVGQGSHEQYF
>TRBJ1-5|TRBD1|TRBV10-2|NA
TGCGCCAGCAGGGGACAGGGCGGGCAGCCCCAGCATTTT
CASRGQGGQPQHF
>TRBJ2-7|NA|TRBV14|NA
TGTGCCAGCAGCCAAGATATCGGAGGACAGAAGTACTTC
CASSQDIGGQKYF
>TRBJ2-5|NA|TRBV30|NA
TGTGCCTGGACCGGCCACGTCGGGGAGACCCAGTACTTC
CAWTGHVGETQYF
>TRBJ1-3|NA|TRBV11-2|NA
TGTGCCAGCAGCTTAGTCGGTTTGACCTCTGGAAACACCATATATTTT
CASSLVGLTSGNTIYF
>TRBJ2-5|TRBD1|TRBV14|NA
TGTGCCAGCAGCCCAAGGACAGGGGCAACGAAAGAGACCCAGTACTTC
CASSPRTGATKETQYF
>TRBJ2-7|TRBD2|TRBV11-1|once
TGTGCCAGCAGCTTATCTCTCTCCGGCGGGGGGCCTTCCTACGAGCAGTACTTC
CASSLSLSGGGPSYEQYF
>TRBJ1-2|TRBD1|TRBV5-1|few
TGCGCCAGCAGCTACCGGACAGGGGCCCCTTATGGCTACACCTTC
CASSYRTGAPYGYTF
>TRBJ2-1|TRBD2|TRBV4-2|NA
TGTGCCAGCAGCCCAATTAGCGGGGGGACATACAATGAGCAGTTCTTC
CASSPISGGTYNEQFF
>TRBJ1-2|TRBD1|TRBV30|NA
TGTGCCTGGAGTAGTTGGCAGGGGGTGAAGGGCTACACCTTC
CAWSSWQGVKGYTF
>TRBJ2-5|NA|TRBV4-3|NA
TGCGCCAGCAGCTTGGAGTGGACCCAGTACTTC
CASSLEWTQYF
>TRBJ1-1|NA|TRBV6-6|NA
TGTGCCAGCAGTTACCACAGTTCGAACACTGAAGCTTTCTTT
CASSYHSSNTEAFF
>TRBJ2-2|TRBD2|TRBV7-9|NA
TGTGCCAGCAGCCCATGGGGGGGGAACACCGGGGAGCTGTTTTTT
CASSPWGGNTGELFF
>TRBJ2-1|TRBD2|TRBV7-6|NA
TGTGCCAGCAGCCTCCTGACTAGCGGTTCCTACAATGAGCAGTTCTTC
CASSLLTSGSYNEQFF
>TRBJ2-3|NA|TRBV13|NA
TGTGCCAGCACCATAAAAGGTCTCCGCACAGATACGCAGTATTTT
CASTIKGLRTDTQYF
>TRBJ2-3|TRBD2|TRBV10-3|NA
TGTGCCAGCGGGAGGGGTAGCGGAGATACGCAGTATTTT
CASGRGSGDTQYF
>TRBJ2-1|NA|TRBV6-6|NA
TGTGCCAGCGCGGGCCTAGCATCCGAGCAGTTCTTC
CASAGLASEQFF
>TRBJ1-1|NA|TRBV6-1|few
TGTGCCAGCAGTGGGCAGGGCCTGAACACTGAAGCTTTCTTT
CASSGQGLNTEAFF
>TRBJ1-6|NA|TRBV27|NA
TGTGCCAGCAGTTTTGGGACTGGGAATTCACCCCTCCACTTT
CASSFGTGNSPLHF
>TRBJ1-1|NA|TRBV19|NA
TGTGCCAGTAGGGAGGGGGGAACTGAAGCTTTCTTT
CASREGGTEAFF
>TRBJ2-5|NA|TRBV7-9|NA
TGTGCCAGCAGCTTAAACGAAGGAGTCACCCAGTACTTC
CASSLNEGVTQYF
>TRBJ2-5|NA|TRBV6-6|NA
TGTGCCAGCAGTTTGGGGTTAAAGACCCAGTACTTC
CASSLGLKTQYF
>TRBJ2-6|TRBD1|TRBV7-2|NA
TGTGCCAGCAGCTTAGCTGCGACAGGGACCGTCCTCCTGACTTTC
CASSLAATGTVLLTF
>TRBJ2-3|TRBD2|TRBV6-4|NA
TGTGCCAGCAGTGACTCGACTAGCGGGGGGGCAGATACGCAGTATTTT
CASSDSTSGGADTQYF
>TRBJ1-1|NA|TRBV5-1|NA
TGCGCCAGCAGCTTGGAATTAAGGATGAACACTGAAGCTTTCTTT
CASSLELRMNTEAFF
>TRBJ2-3|NA|TRBV14|NA
TGTGCCAGCAGCCAAGATAGGGGATCAGATACGCAGTATTTT
CASSQDRGSDTQYF
>TRBJ1-5|TRBD1|TRBV23-1|NA
TGCGCCAGCAGTCAGGGGACAGGGGGCGCCAATCAGCCCCAGCATTTT
CASSQGTGGANQPQHF
>TRBJ2-7|NA|TRBV2|NA
TGTGCCAGCAGGCAGGACGGGCTCTACGAGCAGTACTTC
CASRQDGLYEQYF
>TRBJ2-2|NA|TRBV6-5|NA
TGTGCCAGCAGTTCCCTTCAGAACACCGGGGAGCTGTTTTTT
CASSSLQNTGELFF
>TRBJ2-1|TRBD2|TRBV19|NA
TGTGCCAGTAGTCCGACGGGGGGGAATTACAATGAGCAGTTCTTC
CASSPTGGNYNEQFF
>TRBJ2-1|NA|TRBV9|NA
TGTGCCAGCAGCGTAGACAATGAGCAGTTCTTC
CASSVDNEQFF
>TRBJ1-3|NA|TRBV6-6|few
TGTGCCAGCAGTTACTCGAGGTGGTTTGCTGGAAACACCATATATTTT
CASSYSRWFAGNTIYF
>TRBJ1-6|TRBD1|TRBV13|NA
TGTGCCAGCAGCTTAGGGGGACAGGGTAGGACACCCCTCCACTTT
CASSLGGQGRTPLHF
>TRBJ1-1|TRBD1|TRBV11-1|NA
TGTGCCAGCAGCGACAGGGATGGCACTGAAGCTTTCTTT
CASSDRDGTEAFF